These T cell receptor beta chains were read from a single sample in a study of blood T cell repertoires in COVID-19. The method was immunoSEQ multiplex PCR; TCRdb's version includes in-frame clones alone and lacks a portion of them. The table lists about 260,000 clones, around 89% of them singletons. The sample consisted of PBMCs or T cells enriched from blood (not recorded which). The source of these receptors is a middle-aged woman with acute COVID-19. Both conserved end residues are part of each CDR3.

>TRBJ1-5|TRBV15
CATSRDRSPNQPQHF
>TRBJ1-1|TRBV30
CAWREGQLNTEAFF
>TRBJ1-1|TRBV4-1
CASSQDREGTEAFF
>TRBJ1-1|TRBV5-1
CASSRGQLNTEAFF
>TRBJ1-5|TRBV19
CASSTSGGGQPQHF
>TRBJ2-1|TRBV20-1
CSARRDREFF
>TRBJ1-5|TRBV6-4
CATSQGHGQPQHF
>TRBJ2-3|TRBV6-4
CASSAGQGVVSTDTQYF
>TRBJ2-7|TRBV19
CASSVLPGQYEQYF
>TRBJ2-5|TRBV7-8
CASSHGQQETQYF
>TRBJ2-3|TRBV7-2
CASSLRTSGYRKDTQYF
>TRBJ1-6|TRBV30
CAWSEELFRQGFRNSPLHF
>TRBJ1-6|TRBV3-1/TRBV3-2
CASSVQQGSPLHF
>TRBJ1-1|TRBV15
CATRGTAMNTEAFF
>TRBJ2-5|TRBV7-9
CASRHSLTDSQETQYF
>TRBJ1-3|TRBV3-1/TRBV3-2
CASSLGVMDGNTIYF
>TRBJ2-5|TRBV27
CASSSDRGHGETQYF
>TRBJ2-7|TRBV9
CASSDNIAGSSYEQYF
>TRBJ2-2|TRBV11-2
CASSLPSGELFF
>TRBJ2-1|TRBV24-1
CATSADTQAAQLNEQFF
>TRBJ1-2|TRBV4-1
CASSQPGQGPYGYTF
>TRBJ2-3|TRBV13
CASSLGGGMADTQYF
>TRBJ2-2|TRBV7-9
CASSPLKGGDFNTGELFF
>TRBJ2-3|TRBV9
CASSVATRGGGPDTQYF
>TRBJ2-7|TRBV6-1
CASSEAHWTGVYEQYF
>TRBJ1-5|TRBV7-3
CASSSWGDSGFSPQHF
>TRBJ1-1|TRBV7-3
CASSLTGPDTEAFF
>TRBJ1-5|TRBV28
CASSFPEDRAQPQHF
>TRBJ2-2|TRBV18
CASSMRRNTGELFF
>TRBJ2-5|TRBV3-1/TRBV3-2
CASSEQTGGRTQYF
>TRBJ1-2|TRBV6-5
CASTPGTGDYGYTF
>TRBJ2-7|TRBV7-2
CASSLDVRGVYEQYF
>TRBJ2-3|TRBV19
CASSSGTDTQYF
>TRBJ2-1|TRBV12-3/TRBV12-4
CASKMGGVNEQFF
>TRBJ2-5|TRBV7-9
CASSRSRGLAEMYQETQYF
>TRBJ1-4|TRBV12-2
CASRRLGSPEEKLFF
>TRBJ2-6|TRBV28
CASSSVNRAGANVLTF
>TRBJ2-5|TRBV5-4
CASSLGAGGSGETQYF
>TRBJ2-1|TRBV24-1
CATSDWDRGLNEQFF
>TRBJ2-1|TRBV30
CASADPSEDYNEQFF
>TRBJ1-4|TRBV11-2
CASSYRGMGLAEKLFF
>TRBJ2-3|TRBV28
CASSSPPDSSDTQYF
>TRBJ2-1|TRBV12-3/TRBV12-4
CASSVQYNEQFF
>TRBJ1-4|TRBV5-1
CASSSGTTNEKLFF
>TRBJ2-3|TRBV5-4
CASSLERRDTQYF
>TRBJ2-7|TRBV3-1/TRBV3-2
CATRDREAYEQYF
>TRBJ1-5|TRBV6-2/TRBV6-3
CASSYTRTRASNQPQHF
>TRBJ1-2|TRBV7-9
CASSLTDNNYGYTF